This T cell receptor beta chain was sequenced for a study of cytomegalovirus exposure and HLA in healthy donors (dated 2017 in TCRdb). Notes on the research overall: According to an earlier analysis of a few hundred of the donors, about 179 million T cells yielded 117 million unique TCR beta sequences and 276 Gb of sequence data. An early release covering roughly 640 HLA-typed donors comprised 300 to 350 gigabases of sequencing data and around 80 million unique TCR sequences. Of the roughly 400 genotyped donors, 80% to 90% were placed in the genetic ancestry cluster associated with self-reported Caucasian donors. The study aimed to test whether signatures of past pathogen exposure could be identified by cataloging public T cell receptors. The T cell repertoires of under 700 subjects were profiled by immunosequencing and related to cytomegalovirus serostatus. In addition to the first cohort of 666 subjects, a separate validation cohort of approximately 110 different subjects was used. The study combined high-throughput TCR immunosequencing, statistical association of individual TCRs with disease status, and machine learning to predict cytomegalovirus infection status. In a later analysis, previously published TCR beta repertoires from fewer than 750 donors were re-analyzed and high-resolution HLA genotyping was added so that TCR occurrence patterns could be studied. The later analysis used no new phenotypic data to find candidate immune exposures, relying instead on TCR beta sequences and their occurrence across donors. To decide whether each TCR beta V gene segment behaved as functional or pseudogenic, an earlier analysis of some 580 of the donors relied on high-throughput TCR beta sequencing. Donor age, sex, ethnicity and CMV serostatus were collected together with the repertoire data. In a later genetic analysis, genome-wide SNP genotypes for about 55% of the roughly 670 donors were used, and that subset was treated as a discovery cohort. All discovery cohort repertoires had been generated using a single sequencing platform. HLA typing covered class I and class II loci at four-digit resolution. Typing coverage varied by locus: roughly 629-630 donors for A, B, C, DRB1 and DQB1; 522 for DQA1; around 610 for DPA1; around 490 for DPB1. About five DR-DQ haplotypes were treated as single units for association and clustering because of strong linkage in the cohort. Among some 400 genotyped donors of the cohort, an average of about 220,000 unique TCR beta nucleotide sequences was sequenced per donor, of which roughly 17% were non-productive. The full study reports these points: Correlated functional status among segregating V segments might reflect linkage disequilibrium, but an unknown experimental factor could not be ruled out. A few of the identified cytomegalovirus-associated TCR beta chains were confirmed in vitro to be specific for cytomegalovirus antigens. A further reported finding was that TCR beta sequences accurately predicted the HLA-A and HLA-B alleles for most subjects in the first cohort. In a later analysis, several top co-occurrence clusters were reported to appear linked to parvovirus B19, influenza, CMV and Epstein-Barr virus. The 87-base-pair reads could not distinguish some IMGT-functional V segments, including TRBV6-2 and TRBV6-3, so those segments were excluded. In a later analysis, TCR association rates were found to vary across HLA loci, with the most associated TCRs seen for DRB1 alleles and the fewest for HLA-C alleles. In a later analysis, HLA-associated TCR beta chains showed more clonal expansion and lower generation probabilities than non-associated chains that were equally common. The classifier was reported to diagnose cytomegalovirus status with high specificity and sensitivity in both the original and validation cohorts. Most TCR sequences were observed very rarely across donors, whereas some public TCRs were present in many individuals. A later analysis found that most CMV-associated TCR beta chains appeared HLA-restricted, with HLA associations seemingly driven largely by CMV exposure. In this cohort, only TCR beta chains were sequenced, and detectable features were limited by the absence of alpha or paired-chain data. Specific HLA alleles were associated with 15,000 to 20,000 TCR beta sequences at a false discovery rate of 0.05 in a later analysis. It was suggested by the authors that the approach could potentially be generalized to other disease states and immunological phenotypes. A group of highly shared sequence variants was considered likely to be a technical artifact of the sequencing pipeline. Roughly uniform sequencing depth across donors was assumed in presence/absence analyses, although this assumption may not hold. In the study, 150 to 200 TCR beta chains were listed as associated with cytomegalovirus. In a later genetic analysis, a missense DCLRE1C variant was associated with V-gene and J-gene trimming of TCR beta chains, and the association was replicated in an independent cohort. When HLA alleles, especially DR and DQ, strongly co-occurred, attributing TCR associations to individual alleles was difficult. In a later genetic analysis, fewer N-insertions in productive TCRs were reported among donors in an Asian-associated ancestry cluster than the roughly 700-donor mean. In an earlier analysis of approximately 590 of the donors, most TCR beta V segments were observed in productive rearrangements about 90% or about 30% of the time, broadly matching IMGT annotations. Immune exposure information for the cohort was limited to CMV serostatus. Because HLA typing was unavailable for some donors at each locus, only the typed subset was used in association tests. Because counts were too low, about 15 rarely observed V segments, including chromosome 9 orphons, were left out of the earlier analysis of 587 of the donors.

The junction shows trimming of 4 bases on V and 2 bases on J, plus 13 bases between the germline ends. There are 15 amino acids in the CDR3, from cysteine to phenylalanine inclusive. Only the CDR3 DNA is retained, 45 bases long and in frame from the first base. The CDR1 and CDR2 encoded by the germline V gene are SGHVS and FQNEAQ. As concerns this clone: What antigen it recognizes has not been identified. The input lacks base qualities; no much larger clone sits a single base away.

The library came from the immunoSEQ multiplex PCR assay. For the multiplex PCR, a mixture combining 60 forward primers for TCR Vbeta segments and 13 reverse primers for TCR Jbeta segments was used. The CDR3 region of rearranged TCR beta genes was amplified from genomic DNA with a multiplex PCR assay. The amplified TCR beta libraries were sequenced on the Illumina HiSeq System as 87-base-pair reads. Per the authors' processing: A later analysis tallied about 77 million unique TCR beta chains across the approximately 670 repertoires, and some 10 million of those chains were shared by two or more donors. To remove PCR and sequencing errors, raw reads were error-corrected and collapsed into unique sequences using a nearest-neighbor algorithm that merged closely related sequences. To assign V, D and J gene segments, CDR3 sequences were aligned to IMGT reference sequences. For a sequence to be retained, a match of at least six nucleotides was required to both a V gene segment and a J gene segment. A rearrangement counted as productive if the CDR3 had no stop codons and remained in frame with V and J, and every other rearrangement counted as non-productive. CDR3 was defined by IMGT convention, running from the second conserved V-encoded cysteine to the conserved J-encoded phenylalanine. Sequences without an unambiguous match to a single V gene segment were excluded from the earlier analysis of 450 to 650 of the donors. In an earlier analysis of approximately 560 of the donors, a V segment was called functional when productive rearrangements were above 56.7%, and segregating when the standard deviation between donors exceeded 5%. To diagnose cytomegalovirus status from the catalog of TCR beta chain sequences, a statistical classification framework was built. A later analysis assigned V and J genes by comparing TCR nucleotide sequences with IMGT/GENE-DB human TR gene sequences. A later analysis assigned CDR3 sequences and most-parsimonious VDJ recombination scenarios with the TCRdist pipeline. In a later analysis, each TCR beta chain was defined by its CDR3 amino acid sequence together with its V-gene family, and reads lacking a unique V-gene family were excluded. To address suspected cross-contamination and a sequencing artifact, a later analysis removed under 600 highly shared, low-generation-probability nucleotide sequences. In a later analysis, a clonal expansion index for each public chain was calculated from normalized within-repertoire ranks of inferred template counts. Generation probabilities in a later analysis came from a VDJ recombination model fitted to out-of-frame rearrangements, and those results were checked against IGoR. In a later analysis, TCR-TCR, TCR-HLA and TCR-CMV co-occurrence was scored with hypergeometric tests, and a repertoire-size bias correction was applied to TCR pairs. To estimate false discovery rates, a later analysis permuted the HLA or CMV assignments 20 times. In a later analysis, co-occurring TCRs were grouped using DBSCAN, with TCRdist sequence similarity added in when clustering inside HLA-allele-positive subsets. Repertoires with fewer than 30,000 or more than 120,000 public chains were left out of co-occurrence clustering, as were about five repertoires with anomalous nucleotide sharing. TCRdb took over this immuneACCESS table, retaining in-frame rearrangements with V and J assigned. Such tables are incomplete; in checked studies, under half of the missing clones stem from an unresolved V gene, and the remainder is unexplained. V, J and clone size were drawn from that table, and D and trimming were deduced from the DNA. The sample profile shows 150,000 to 200,000 clones; around 81% of them were found once. The ten largest clones capture roughly 2.1% of the sample.

The cohort consisted of 670 or so healthy bone marrow donors. At the time of sampling, all cohort members were nominally healthy, though unrecorded immune exposures were likely present. The donor was CMV seropositive and was included in the group of some 290 seropositive cohort members. A peripheral blood sample was collected from each donor, and TCR beta sequencing was performed on peripheral blood mononuclear cells. The Qiagen DNeasy Blood Extraction Kit was used to extract genomic DNA from the blood cell samples. The rearrangement joined TRBV7-8 to TRBJ2-3, and perhaps TRBD1 as D gene, on 6 matching bases. Source material: PBMCs. The sequence came from a young woman in good health and CMV-seropositive. Here the CDR3 is given as CASSWDTFNTDTQYF. The nucleotide sequence reads as follows: TGTGCCAGCAGCTGGGACACATTCAACACAGATACGCAGTATTTT.